This T cell receptor (beta chain) was found in a study of spatial heterogeneity in lung cancer. In this sample, this clonotype is medium-sized. Sample time point: sample taken at primary tumor resection. TCRdb used MiXCR to reprocess the 5' RACE reads, holding one entry per CDR3 protein. The table has over 5,500 distinct CDR3 sequences, roughly 8.3% seen once. The CDR3 totals 16 residues. CDR1 and CDR2 (germline): MNHNS, SASEGT. Trimming shortened V by 1 base and J by 6 bases, and 15 bases separated the two germline ends. Material: normal lung tissue next to the tumor, obtained at surgery. The TCR comes from a female donor with early-stage non-small cell lung cancer. The rearrangement joins TRBV6-1 to TRBJ2-2, with D maybe TRBD2 (5 bases). In DNA form, the CDR3 reads TGTGCCAGCAGTGAAGAGGGAGTCTTGAGGTCCGGGGAGCTGTTTTTT. Translated, it gives CASSEEGVLRSGELFF.